The clone carrying this T cell receptor (beta chain) has more than one count but fewer than ten. Its antigen is not identified. This sample is drawn from a study of T cell responses to AZD1222 COVID-19 vaccine. General study findings and limits: Reportedly, nearly half of unique spike TCRs recognized epitopes outside B.1.351/B.1.1.7 mutations.

Using immunoSEQ multiplex PCR, the repertoire was profiled, and TCRdb retains in-frame clones only, with some absent. The table shows 150,000 or so clones, with roughly nine tenths occurring only once. This clonotype was sampled from an adult in good health. The sample consisted of peripheral blood, taken on day 0 of AZD1222 vaccination.

The DNA of the CDR3 is TGTGCCAGCACCGCGGGACAGCCGAACACCGGGGAGCTGTTTTTT. Its protein is CASTAGQPNTGELFF. This rearrangement joins TRBV28 to TRBJ2-2, with D possibly TRBD1 on 7 matching bases. CDR1 and CDR2 from the germline V gene are MDHEN and SYDVKM. Trimming removed 7 bases from V and 0 bases from J, with 12 bases in between. The CDR3 is made up of 15 amino acids.